This TCR beta chain appears in the sequencing data of a study of post-analysis software for immune sequencing data. Findings and caveats of the study: The study found significantly lower normalized Chao1 diversity in multiple sclerosis patients than in controls. When patients were compared with controls, 4 or 5 TRBV segments were more frequent, TRBV5-6, TRBV5-1 and TRBV20-1 among them.

CDR3 length equals 15 residues. From germline, CDR1 is SGDLS and CDR2 YYNGEE. Trimming took off 2 bases at V and 5 bases at J, with 15 bases between the two ends. Of note for this clonotype: As yet, its antigen is unknown.

cDNA libraries for TCR beta contained unique molecular identifiers. Via MiXCR, TCRdb re-called the PCR reads, giving one row per CDR3 protein. The sample has some 690,000 distinct CDR3 sequences; about 27% are singletons. This chain connects TRBV9 to TRBJ2-3, with D maybe TRBD2 (6 bases). Sequencing input: blood. This clonotype was sampled from a girl aged 5 to 17 with multiple sclerosis. CDR3 sequence reads: CASSVWGDPKDTQYF. The CDR3 DNA reads as TGTGCCAGCAGCGTTTGGGGGGATCCAAAAGATACGCAGTATTTT.